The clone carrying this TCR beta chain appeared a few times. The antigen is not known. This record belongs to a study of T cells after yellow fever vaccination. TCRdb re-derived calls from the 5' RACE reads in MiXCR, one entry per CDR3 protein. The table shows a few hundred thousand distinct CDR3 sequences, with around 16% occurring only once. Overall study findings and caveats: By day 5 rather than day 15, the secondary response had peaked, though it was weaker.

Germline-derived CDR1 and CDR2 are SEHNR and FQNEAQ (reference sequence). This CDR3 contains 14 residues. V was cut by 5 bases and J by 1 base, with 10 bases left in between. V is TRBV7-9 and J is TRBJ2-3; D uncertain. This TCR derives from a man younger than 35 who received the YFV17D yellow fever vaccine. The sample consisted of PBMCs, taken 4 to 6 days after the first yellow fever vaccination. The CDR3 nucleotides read TGTGCCAGCAGCAAGAGCTATGGCACAGATACGCAGTATTTT. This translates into CASSKSYGTDTQYF.